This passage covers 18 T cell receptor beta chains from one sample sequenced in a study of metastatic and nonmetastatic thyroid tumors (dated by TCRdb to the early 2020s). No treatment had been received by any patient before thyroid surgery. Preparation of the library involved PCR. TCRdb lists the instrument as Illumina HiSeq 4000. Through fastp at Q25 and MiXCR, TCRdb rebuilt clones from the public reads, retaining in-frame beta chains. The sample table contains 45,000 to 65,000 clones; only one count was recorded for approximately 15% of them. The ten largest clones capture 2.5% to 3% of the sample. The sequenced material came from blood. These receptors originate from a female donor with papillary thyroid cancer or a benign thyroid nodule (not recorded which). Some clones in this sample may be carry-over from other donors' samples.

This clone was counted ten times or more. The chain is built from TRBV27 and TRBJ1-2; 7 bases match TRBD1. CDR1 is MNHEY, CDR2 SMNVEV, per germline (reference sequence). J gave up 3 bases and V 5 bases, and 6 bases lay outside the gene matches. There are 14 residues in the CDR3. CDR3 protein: CASSPTGVDYGYTF. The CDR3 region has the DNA TGTGCCAGCAGTCCAACAGGGGTCGACTATGGCTACACCTTC.

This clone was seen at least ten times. The CDR3, as DNA: TGCGCCAGCAGCTTGGAAAGCGGGCAAGAGACCCAGTACTTC. As protein: CASSLESGQETQYF. The chain employs TRBV5-1 and TRBJ2-5, with D possibly matching TRBD2 (6 bases). This CDR3 has 14 residues. With 0 bases removed from V and 2 bases from J, the gap between germline ends came to 8 bases. Germline lookup yields CDR1 SGHRS and CDR2 YFSETQ.

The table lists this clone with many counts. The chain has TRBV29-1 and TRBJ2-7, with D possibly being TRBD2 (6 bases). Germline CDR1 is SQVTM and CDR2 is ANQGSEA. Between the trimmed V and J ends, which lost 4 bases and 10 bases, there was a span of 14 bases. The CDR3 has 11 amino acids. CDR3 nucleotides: TGCAGCGTTGCGGGGCTCGGACTACAGTACTTC. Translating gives CSVAGLGLQYF.

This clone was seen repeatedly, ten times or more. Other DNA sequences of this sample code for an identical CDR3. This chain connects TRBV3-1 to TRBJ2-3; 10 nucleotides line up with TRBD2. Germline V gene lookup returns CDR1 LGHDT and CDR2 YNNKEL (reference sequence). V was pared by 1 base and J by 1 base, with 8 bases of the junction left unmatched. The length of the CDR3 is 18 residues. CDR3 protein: CASSQGFQREGRTDTQYF. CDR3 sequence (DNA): TGTGCCAGCAGCCAAGGGTTCCAGCGGGAGGGCCGCACAGATACGCAGTATTTT.

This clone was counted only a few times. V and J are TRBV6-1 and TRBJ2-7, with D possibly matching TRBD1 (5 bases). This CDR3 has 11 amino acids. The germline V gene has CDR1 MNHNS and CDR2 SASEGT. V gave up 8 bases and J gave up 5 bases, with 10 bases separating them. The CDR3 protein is CASVTGDEQYF. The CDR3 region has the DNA TGTGCCAGCGTAACAGGTGACGAGCAGTACTTC.

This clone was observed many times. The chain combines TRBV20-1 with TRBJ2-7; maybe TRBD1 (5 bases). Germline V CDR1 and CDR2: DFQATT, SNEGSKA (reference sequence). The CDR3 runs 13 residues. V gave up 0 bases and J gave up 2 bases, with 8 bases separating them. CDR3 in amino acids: CSARDRVAYEQYF. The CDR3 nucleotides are TGCAGTGCTAGAGACAGGGTTGCCTACGAGCAGTACTTC.

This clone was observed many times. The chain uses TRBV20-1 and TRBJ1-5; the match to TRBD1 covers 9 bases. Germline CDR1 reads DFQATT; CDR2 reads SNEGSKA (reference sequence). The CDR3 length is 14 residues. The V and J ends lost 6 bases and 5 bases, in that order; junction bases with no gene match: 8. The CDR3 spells CSANPGQGHQPQHF. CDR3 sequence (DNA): TGCAGTGCGAATCCGGGACAGGGACATCAGCCCCAGCATTTT.

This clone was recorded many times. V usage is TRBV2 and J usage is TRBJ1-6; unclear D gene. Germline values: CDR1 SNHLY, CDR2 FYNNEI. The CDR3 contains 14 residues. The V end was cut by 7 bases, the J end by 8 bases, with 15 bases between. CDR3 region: CASMVGQHHSPLHF. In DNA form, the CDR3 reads TGTGCCAGCATGGTCGGGCAGCACCATTCACCCCTCCACTTT.

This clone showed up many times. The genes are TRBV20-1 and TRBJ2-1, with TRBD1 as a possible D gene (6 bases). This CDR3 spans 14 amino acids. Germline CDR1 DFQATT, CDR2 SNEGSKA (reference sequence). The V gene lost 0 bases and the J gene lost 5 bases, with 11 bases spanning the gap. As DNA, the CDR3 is TGCAGTGCTAGAGATGGGGGCGGAGACAATGAGCAGTTCTTC. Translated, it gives CSARDGGGDNEQFF.

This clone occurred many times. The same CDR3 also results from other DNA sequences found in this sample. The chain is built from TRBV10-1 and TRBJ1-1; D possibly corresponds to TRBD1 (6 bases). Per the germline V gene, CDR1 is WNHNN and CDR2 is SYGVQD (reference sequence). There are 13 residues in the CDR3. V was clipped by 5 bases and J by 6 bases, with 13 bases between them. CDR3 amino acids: CASSHNRVAEAFF. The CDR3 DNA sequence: TGCGCCAGCAGTCATAACAGGGTTGCTGAAGCTTTCTTT.

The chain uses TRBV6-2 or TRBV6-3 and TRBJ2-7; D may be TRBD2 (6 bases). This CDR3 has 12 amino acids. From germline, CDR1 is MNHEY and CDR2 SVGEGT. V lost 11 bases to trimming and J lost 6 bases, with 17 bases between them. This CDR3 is CAGRWKVGEQYF. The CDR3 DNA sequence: TGTGCCGGGAGGTGGAAGGTGGGCGAGCAGTACTTC.

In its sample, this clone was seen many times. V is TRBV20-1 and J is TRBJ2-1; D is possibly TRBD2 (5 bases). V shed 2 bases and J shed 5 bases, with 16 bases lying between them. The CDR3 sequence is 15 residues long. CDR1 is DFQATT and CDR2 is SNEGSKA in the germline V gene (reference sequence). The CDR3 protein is CSARTAEARHNEQFF. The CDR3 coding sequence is TGCAGTGCTAGAACAGCGGAGGCCCGTCACAATGAGCAGTTCTTC.

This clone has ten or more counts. CDR3 sequence (DNA): TGTGCCAGCAGTGGTTCCGCCGGGACAGGGCGTTTGAGGACTAGCATCCGGGAGACCCAGTACTTC. The encoded protein is CASSGSAGTGRLRTSIRETQYF. The chain links TRBV25-1 to TRBJ2-5, with D perhaps matching TRBD1 (9 bases). The CDR3 contains 22 residues. CDR1 is MGHDK and CDR2 is SYGVNS in the germline V gene. The ends were cut back, 4 bases at V and 5 bases at J, with 38 bases in the middle.

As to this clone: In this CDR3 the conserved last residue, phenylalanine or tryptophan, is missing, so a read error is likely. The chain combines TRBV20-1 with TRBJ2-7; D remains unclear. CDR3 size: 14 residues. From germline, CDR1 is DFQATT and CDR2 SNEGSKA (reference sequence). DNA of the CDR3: TGCAGTGCTAGAGGGGCAGTGAGCTCCCACGAGCAGTACCTC. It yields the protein CSARGAVSSHEQYL.

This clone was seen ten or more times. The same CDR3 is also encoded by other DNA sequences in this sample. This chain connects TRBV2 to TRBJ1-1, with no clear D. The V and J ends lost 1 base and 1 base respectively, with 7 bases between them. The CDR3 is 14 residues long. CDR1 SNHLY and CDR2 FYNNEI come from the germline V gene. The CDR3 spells CASSEGRGNTEAFF. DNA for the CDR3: TGTGCCAGCAGTGAAGGGCGGGGGAACACTGAAGCTTTCTTT.

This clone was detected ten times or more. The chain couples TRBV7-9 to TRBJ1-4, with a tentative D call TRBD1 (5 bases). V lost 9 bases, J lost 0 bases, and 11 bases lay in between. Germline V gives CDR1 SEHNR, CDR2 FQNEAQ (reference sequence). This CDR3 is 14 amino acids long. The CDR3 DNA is TGTGCCAGTACGCAGGGTGCAACTAATGAAAAACTGTTTTTT. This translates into CASTQGATNEKLFF. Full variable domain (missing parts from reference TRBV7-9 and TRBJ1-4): DTGVSQNPRHKITKRGQNVTFRCDPISEHNRLYWYRQTLGQGPEFLTYFQNEAQLEKSRLLSDRFSAERPKGSFSTLEIQRTEQGDSAMYLCASTQGATNEKLFFGSGTQLSVL.

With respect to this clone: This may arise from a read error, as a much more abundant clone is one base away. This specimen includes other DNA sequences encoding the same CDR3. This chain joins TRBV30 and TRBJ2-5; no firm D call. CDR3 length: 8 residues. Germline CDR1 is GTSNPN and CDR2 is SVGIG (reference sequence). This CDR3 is CAWSVHGF. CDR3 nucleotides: TGTGCCTGGAGTGTACACGGATTC. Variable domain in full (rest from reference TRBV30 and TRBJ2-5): SQTIHQWPATLVQPVGSPLSLECTVEGTSNPNLYWYRQAAGRGLQLLFYSVGIGQISSEVPQNLSASRPQDRQFILSSKKLLLSDSGFYLCAWSVHGFGPGTRLLVL.

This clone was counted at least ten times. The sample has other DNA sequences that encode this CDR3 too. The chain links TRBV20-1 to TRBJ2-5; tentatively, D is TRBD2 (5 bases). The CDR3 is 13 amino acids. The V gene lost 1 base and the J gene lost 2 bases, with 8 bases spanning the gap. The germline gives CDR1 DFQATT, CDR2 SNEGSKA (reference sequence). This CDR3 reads CSARVRGQETQYF. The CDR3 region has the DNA TGCAGTGCTAGAGTCCGGGGACAAGAGACCCAGTACTTC.